Below, 10 T cell receptor beta chains from the same sample are listed, as sequenced in a study of shared clonotypes between healthy human individuals. This table comes from immunoSEQ multiplex PCR, and its TCRdb copy is limited to in-frame clones, with some not included. The table shows around 2,000,000 clones, with roughly 94% occurring only once. CD45RO-negative CD8 cells positively selected for CCR7 made up the naive population, which excluded terminally differentiated effector memory CD45RA+ cells. The sample comprised naive CD8+ T cells sorted from blood. The receptors stem from a man younger than 35 in good health.

The table lists this clone with a count of one. The V gene is TRBV19, the J gene TRBJ2-5, with D perhaps TRBD2 (7 bases). The CDR3 is 13 amino acids. The germline V gene has CDR1 LNHDA and CDR2 SQIVND (reference sequence). V dropped 5 bases and J dropped 4 bases, with 11 bases sitting between them. In DNA, the CDR3 is TGTGCCAGTAGTGGTGGGGGGGCAGAGACCCAGTACTTC. Amino acids: CASSGGGAETQYF.

The chain carries TRBV29-1 and TRBJ2-7; TRBD2 matches at 7 bases. Germline V CDR1 and CDR2: SQVTM, ANQGSEA. The CDR3 spans 12 residues. With V trimmed by 7 bases and J by 3 bases, 6 bases remained unmatched. CDR3 DNA: TGCAGCGCGGGACTACGGGGCTACGAGCAGTACTTC. Translating gives CSAGLRGYEQYF.

The gene calls are TRBV5-6 and TRBJ2-1, with D unclear. The CDR3 runs 14 residues. Trimming shortened V by 3 bases and J by 8 bases, and 15 bases separated the two germline ends. Germline CDR1 SGHDT, CDR2 YYEEEE. This CDR3 is CASSWVASLDEQFF. The DNA of the CDR3 is TGTGCCAGCAGCTGGGTTGCTAGTTTGGATGAGCAGTTCTTC.

As regards this clone: Other nucleotide sequences from this sample produce the same CDR3. The chain couples TRBV27 to TRBJ1-1, with D hard to call. CDR3 length: 11 amino acids. Germline V gene sequence: CDR1 MNHEY, CDR2 SMNVEV (reference sequence). Trimming cost V 4 bases and J 5 bases, with 5 bases left between them. The CDR3 DNA is TGTGCCAGCAGTTGGGGTACTGAAGCTTTCTTT. It is translated as CASSWGTEAFF.

The rearrangement joins TRBV7-6 to TRBJ2-3, with 12 bases fitting TRBD1. The trim removed 4 bases at V and 5 bases at J, leaving 7 bases unmatched. The CDR3 consists of 16 residues. Germline CDR1 SGHVS, CDR2 FNYEAQ. The CDR3 region is CASSWLGQGAIDTQYF. CDR3 sequence (DNA): TGTGCCAGCAGCTGGTTGGGACAGGGGGCGATAGATACGCAGTATTTT.

The rearrangement uses TRBV29-1 and TRBJ1-1; maybe TRBD1 (6 bases). Trimming shortened V by 8 bases and J by 4 bases, and 17 bases separated the two germline ends. This CDR3 is built from 13 residues. Germline lookup yields CDR1 SQVTM and CDR2 ANQGSEA. The CDR3 sequence: CSRVHRESTEAFF. The CDR3 DNA follows: TGCAGCAGAGTACACAGGGAGAGCACTGAAGCTTTCTTT. The full variable domain, completed using reference TRBV29-1 and TRBJ1-1, is SAVISQKPSRDICQRGTSLTIQCQVDSQVTMMFWYRQQPGQSLTLIATANQGSEATYESGFVIDKFPISRPNLTFSTLTVSNMSPEDSSIYLCSRVHRESTEAFFGQGTRLTVV.

The chain employs TRBV9 and TRBJ2-1; tentatively, D is TRBD2 (6 bases). The V gene lost 3 bases and the J gene lost 6 bases, with 16 bases spanning the gap. The germline V gene has CDR1 SGDLS and CDR2 YYNGEE. This CDR3 is 15 amino acids long. The CDR3 here is CASSGPEPEGNEQFF. DNA for the CDR3: TGTGCCAGCAGCGGGCCGGAACCGGAGGGCAATGAGCAGTTCTTC.

The table lists this clone with a count of one. CDR3 nucleotide sequence: TGTGCCAGCAGCTGGGGTAAGGAGCGCAGCACAGATACGCAGTATTTT. It translates to CASSWGKERSTDTQYF. This chain links TRBV9 with TRBJ2-3; no reliable D call. The germline gives CDR1 SGDLS, CDR2 YYNGEE. V was pared by 4 bases and J by 0 bases, with 15 bases between. CDR3 length: 16 amino acids.

The chain uses TRBV12-5 and TRBJ1-1; D is undetermined. The length of the CDR3 is 16 residues. V was clipped by 9 bases and J by 0 bases, with 20 bases between them. Looked up from germline, CDR1 is LGHNT and CDR2 is FRNRAP. The CDR3 DNA follows: TGTGCTAGCCGACAAACCCTGGCCGGGCTGAACACTGAAGCTTTCTTT. It encodes CASRQTLAGLNTEAFF.

About this clone: The sample contains more than one DNA sequence encoding this CDR3. V gene TRBV2 combines with J gene TRBJ2-5, with 10 bases that match TRBD2. The CDR3 has 14 residues. Losses at the gene ends were 4 bases for V and 1 base for J; bases not matched to a gene: 0. CDR1 and CDR2 (germline): SNHLY, FYNNEI. CDR3 bases: TGTGCCAGCAGTGGGACTAGCGGCCAAGAGACCCAGTACTTC. Translation: CASSGTSGQETQYF.